This T cell receptor (beta chain) was found in a study of blood T cell repertoires in COVID-19. Sequenced by immunoSEQ multiplex PCR; TCRdb stores in-frame clones only, minus some. This table has approximately 240,000 clones, about 80% appearing once. The sequence came from a woman aged 80 or older with active or convalescent COVID-19. Sequencing was carried out using peripheral blood.

The CDR3, as DNA: TGCGCCAGCAGCTTCGGGACAACCGGGGATGAGCAGTTCTTC. It encodes CASSFGTTGDEQFF. V and J are TRBV5-1 and TRBJ2-1, with TRBD1 as a possible D gene (6 bases). V was cut by 2 bases and J by 8 bases, with 14 bases left in between. CDR3 length: 14 residues. Germline CDR1 is SGHRS and CDR2 is YFSETQ.